This T cell receptor (beta chain) is drawn from a study of regulatory T cells in long-lasting Graves disease. General study results and limits: Favoring TRBV28, TRBJ1-2 and TRBJ2-5 was a feature seen in persistent disease. Shared public clonotypes totalled some 2,500 in persistent patients, compared with roughly 970 in new patients.

Time point noted: newly diagnosed GD, antithyroid drugs for less than 3 months. From RNA extracted from PBMCs, the TCR library was made. This clonotype was observed many times. Its target is not known. V was cut by 6 bases and J by 3 bases, with 16 bases left in between. The CDR3 loop spans 15 amino acids. CDR1 is MNHEY and CDR2 is SMNVEV in the germline V gene (reference sequence). Construction of the TCR beta libraries employed iRepertoire HTBI primers in conjunction with Arm-PCR of CDR3 regions. TCRdb analysed the multiplex PCR reads with MiXCR anew, one entry per CDR3 protein. This sample has almost 450,000 distinct CDR3 sequences, with roughly 15% found just once. This sample also belongs to another study, concerning T cells in Graves' hyperthyroidism and ophthalmopathy.

Sequenced material: peripheral blood mononuclear cells (PBMCs), taken at new diagnosis, from a patient treated with antithyroid drugs. The chain has TRBV27 and TRBJ2-3; D gene unclear. The sequence was collected from a woman aged 25 to 45 with Graves disease. The CDR3 bases are TGTGCCAGCAGCTATCGGTCTAGTTCGACAGATACGCAGTATTTT. This codes for CASSYRSSSTDTQYF.